These 13 T cell receptor beta chains originate from one sample sequenced in a study of OX40 agonist ivuxolimab in advanced cancers. To prepare the library, the immunoSEQ multiplex PCR assay was applied. The table comes from immuneACCESS by way of TCRdb, which keeps in-frame sequences with V and J called. Part of the clones is missing from these tables; in studies checked, under half for an unresolved V gene and the rest for unknown reasons. For this sample there are more than 45,000 clones; approximately 84% appear just once. The leading ten clones occupy approximately 1.2% of the sample. This sample comprised CD4+ or CD8+ T cells sorted from blood, obtained in a trial of the OX40 agonist ivuxolimab. The receptors originated from an adult with an advanced solid tumor such as melanoma, head and neck, liver or kidney cancer.

The V gene is TRBV4-1, the J gene TRBJ2-3; no clear D gene. The CDR3 is 14 residues long. From germline, CDR1 is MGHRA and CDR2 YSYEKL. Deletions cut 1 base from V and 5 bases from J, with 10 bases between. CDR3 amino acids: CASSQAPGGDTQYF. The CDR3 coding sequence is TGCGCCAGCAGCCAAGCCCCCGGTGGAGATACGCAGTATTTT.

The gene calls are TRBV6-6 and TRBJ1-6; D is unclear. V was shortened by 6 bases and J by 0 bases, with 9 bases between the two germline ends. The CDR3 totals 15 residues. CDR1 is MNHNY, CDR2 SVGAGI, per germline (reference sequence). As DNA, the CDR3 is TGTGCCAGCAGACTGGATTCCTCCTATAATTCACCCCTCCACTTT. Protein: CASRLDSSYNSPLHF.

The chain couples TRBV7-3 to TRBJ2-7, with 13 bases aligning to TRBD2. Trimming cost V 3 bases and J 6 bases; bases outside gene matches: 5. In germline, CDR1 is SGHTA, CDR2 FQGTGA. The CDR3 totals 15 residues. CDR3 protein: CASSFGLAGVGEQYF. CDR3 DNA: TGTGCCAGCAGCTTTGGACTAGCGGGAGTGGGCGAGCAGTACTTC.

The rearrangement joins TRBV5-4 to TRBJ2-2, with a possible D match to TRBD2 (5 bases). CDR3 size: 14 residues. The germline CDR1 and CDR2 sequences are SGHNT and YYREEE (reference sequence). Trimming stripped 3 bases from V and 6 bases from J, with 12 bases between. The CDR3 sequence is CASSYGVRAGELFF. The CDR3 nucleotides read TGTGCCAGCAGCTACGGGGTTCGGGCCGGGGAGCTGTTTTTT.

The chain uses TRBV7-9 and TRBJ2-7; D may be TRBD2 (6 bases). The CDR3 sequence is 12 residues long. Trimming cost V 4 bases and J 3 bases, with 7 bases left between them. Per the germline V gene, CDR1 is SEHNR and CDR2 is FQNEAQ (reference sequence). The CDR3 region has the DNA TGTGCCAGCAGCTCGGGACTCTACGAGCAGTACTTC. Its translation: CASSSGLYEQYF.

V and J are TRBV5-4 and TRBJ2-3; TRBD2 matches at 11 bases. Trimming took 4 bases from V and 4 from J; bases not matched to a gene: 5. The germline gives CDR1 SGHNT, CDR2 YYREEE (reference sequence). This CDR3 comprises 15 residues. This chain's CDR3 is CASSQELAGADTQYF. CDR3 coding DNA: TGTGCCAGCAGCCAAGAACTAGCGGGAGCAGATACGCAGTATTTT.

This clone appeared once. The chain carries TRBV4-1 and TRBJ2-3; TRBD2 aligns across 11 bases. The CDR3 extends over 17 amino acids. Germline lookup yields CDR1 MGHRA and CDR2 YSYEKL. V was clipped by 4 bases and J by 4 bases; unmatched bases: 10. CDR3 sequence: CASSRELAGGVADTQYF. DNA for the CDR3: TGCGCCAGCAGCCGCGAGCTAGCGGGAGGTGTGGCAGATACGCAGTATTTT.

This chain links TRBV4-3 with TRBJ1-2, with 7 bases fitting TRBD1. This CDR3 spans 14 amino acids. Per germline, CDR1 LGHNA and CDR2 YSLEER. V shed 2 bases, J shed 2 bases, and the junction held 2 bases outside the gene matches. CDR3: CASSQLTGNYGYTF. The DNA of the CDR3 is TGCGCCAGCAGCCAATTGACAGGGAACTATGGCTACACCTTC.

The rearrangement joins TRBV5-1 to TRBJ2-7; no clear D. Per germline, CDR1 SGHRS and CDR2 YFSETQ. The CDR3 runs to 13 residues. The V end was cut by 0 bases, the J end by 3 bases, with 7 bases between. The CDR3 loop is CASSLGQLYEQYF. CDR3 in DNA: TGCGCCAGCAGCTTGGGCCAGCTCTACGAGCAGTACTTC.

This clone has a single count. V usage is TRBV5-1 and J usage is TRBJ2-3, with TRBD2 matching over 9 bases. V lost 4 bases to trimming and J lost 5 bases; unmatched junction nucleotides: 5. Germline-derived CDR1 and CDR2 are SGHRS and YFSETQ. The CDR3 is 14 residues long. DNA of the CDR3: TGCGCCAGCAGCGTGCGGGGGGGCCAAGATACGCAGTATTTT. Its protein product is CASSVRGGQDTQYF.

This clone was observed a handful of times. The chain recombines TRBV12-5 with TRBJ2-7; no clear D gene. Trimming took off 2 bases at V and 7 bases at J, with 9 bases between the two ends. The CDR3 is 12 amino acids. Looked up from germline, CDR1 is LGHNT and CDR2 is FRNRAP. CDR3: CASGLQNGEQYF. Written as DNA, the CDR3 is TGTGCTAGTGGTTTGCAGAATGGGGAGCAGTACTTC.

This clone was seen a handful of times. The chain joins TRBV7-8 to TRBJ2-7; D is undetermined. Trimming removed 3 bases at V and 7 bases at J, with 7 bases between. Germline CDR1 and CDR2: SGHVS and FQNEAQ. The CDR3 length is 11 residues. This CDR3 is CASSLGREQYF. As DNA, the CDR3 is TGTGCCAGCAGCTTGGGCAGGGAGCAGTACTTC.

The chain has TRBV30 and TRBJ2-3; TRBD1 agrees at 9 bases. V lost 5 bases and J lost 3; bases outside the gene matches: 6. The germline gives CDR1 GTSNPN, CDR2 SVGIG (reference sequence). The CDR3 is 14 residues long. CDR3 sequence: CAWGGTGMTDTQYF. The CDR3 DNA reads TGTGCCTGGGGAGGGACAGGGATGACAGATACGCAGTATTTT. The full variable domain, rest sourced from reference TRBV30 and TRBJ2-3, is SQTIHQWPATLVQPVGSPLSLECTVEGTSNPNLYWYRQAAGRGLQLLFYSVGIGQISSEVPQNLSASRPQDRQFILSSKKLLLSDSGFYLCAWGGTGMTDTQYFGPGTRLTVL.